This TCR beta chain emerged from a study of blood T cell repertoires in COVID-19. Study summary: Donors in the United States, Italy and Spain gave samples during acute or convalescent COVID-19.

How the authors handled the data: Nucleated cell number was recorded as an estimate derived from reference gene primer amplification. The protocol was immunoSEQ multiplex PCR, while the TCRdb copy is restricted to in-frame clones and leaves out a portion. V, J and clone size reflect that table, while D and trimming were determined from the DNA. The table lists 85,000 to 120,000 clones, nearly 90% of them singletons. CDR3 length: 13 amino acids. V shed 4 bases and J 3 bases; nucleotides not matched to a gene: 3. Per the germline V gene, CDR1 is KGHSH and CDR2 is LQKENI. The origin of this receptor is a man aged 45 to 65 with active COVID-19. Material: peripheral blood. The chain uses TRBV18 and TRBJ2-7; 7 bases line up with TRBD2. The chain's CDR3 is CASSLGGGYEQYF. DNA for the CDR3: TGTGCCAGCTCACTTGGCGGGGGCTACGAGCAGTACTTC.